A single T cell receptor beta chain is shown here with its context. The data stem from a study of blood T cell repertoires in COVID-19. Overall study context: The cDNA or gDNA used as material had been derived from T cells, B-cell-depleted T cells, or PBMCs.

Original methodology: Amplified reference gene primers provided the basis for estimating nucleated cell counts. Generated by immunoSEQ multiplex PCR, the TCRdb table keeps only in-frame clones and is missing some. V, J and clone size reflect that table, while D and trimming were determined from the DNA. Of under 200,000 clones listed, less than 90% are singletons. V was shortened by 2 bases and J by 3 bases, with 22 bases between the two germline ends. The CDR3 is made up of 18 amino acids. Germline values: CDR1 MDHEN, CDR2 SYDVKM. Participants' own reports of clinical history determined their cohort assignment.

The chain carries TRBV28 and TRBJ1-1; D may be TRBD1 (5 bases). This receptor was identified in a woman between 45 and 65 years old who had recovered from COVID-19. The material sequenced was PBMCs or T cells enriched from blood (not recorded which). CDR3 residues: CASSLRMRRDPRDTEAFF. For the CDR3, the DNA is TGTGCCAGCAGTTTAAGGATGAGGAGGGACCCCCGGGACACTGAAGCTTTCTTT.